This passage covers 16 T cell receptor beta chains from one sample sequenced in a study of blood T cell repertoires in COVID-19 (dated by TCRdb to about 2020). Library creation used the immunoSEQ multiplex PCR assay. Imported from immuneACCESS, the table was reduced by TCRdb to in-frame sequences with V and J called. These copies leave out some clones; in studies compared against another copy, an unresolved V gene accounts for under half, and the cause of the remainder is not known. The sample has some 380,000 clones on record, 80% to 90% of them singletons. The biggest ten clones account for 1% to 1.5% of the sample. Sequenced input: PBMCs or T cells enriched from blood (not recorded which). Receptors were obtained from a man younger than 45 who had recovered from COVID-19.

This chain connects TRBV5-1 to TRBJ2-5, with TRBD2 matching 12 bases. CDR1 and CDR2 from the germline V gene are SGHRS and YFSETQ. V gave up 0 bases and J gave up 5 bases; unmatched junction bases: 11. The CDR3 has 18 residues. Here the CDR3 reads CASSLDRLAGGPWETQYF. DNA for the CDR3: TGCGCCAGCAGCTTGGACAGGCTAGCGGGGGGGCCTTGGGAGACCCAGTACTTC. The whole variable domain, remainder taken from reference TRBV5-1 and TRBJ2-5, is KAGVTQTPRYLIKTRGQQVTLSCSPISGHRSVSWYQQTPGQGLQFLFEYFSETQRNKGNFPGRFSGRQFSNSRSEMNVSTLELGDSALYLCASSLDRLAGGPWETQYFGPGTRLLVL.

The CDR3 spells CASSPNLVGFSSGNTIYF. CDR3 DNA sequence: TGTGCCAGCTCACCAAATCTCGTCGGGTTCTCCTCTGGAAACACCATATATTTT. The chain uses TRBV18 and TRBJ1-3; D remains unclear. Looked up from germline, CDR1 is KGHSH and CDR2 is LQKENI. This CDR3 is built from 18 residues. Between the trimmed V and J ends, which lost 2 bases and 0 bases, there was a span of 17 bases.

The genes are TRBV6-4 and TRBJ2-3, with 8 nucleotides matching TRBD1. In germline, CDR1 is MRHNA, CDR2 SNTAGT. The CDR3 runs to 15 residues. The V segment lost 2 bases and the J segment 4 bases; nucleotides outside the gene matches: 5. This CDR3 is CASSDQGAVSDTQYF. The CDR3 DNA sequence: TGTGCCAGCAGTGACCAGGGGGCGGTATCAGATACGCAGTATTTT.

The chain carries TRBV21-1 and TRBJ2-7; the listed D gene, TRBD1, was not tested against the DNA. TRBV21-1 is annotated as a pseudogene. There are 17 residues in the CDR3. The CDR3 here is CASSKVQSTGSSYEQYF. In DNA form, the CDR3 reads TGTGCCAGCAGCAAAGTACAGTCGACAGGGAGTTCCTACGAGCAGTACTTC.

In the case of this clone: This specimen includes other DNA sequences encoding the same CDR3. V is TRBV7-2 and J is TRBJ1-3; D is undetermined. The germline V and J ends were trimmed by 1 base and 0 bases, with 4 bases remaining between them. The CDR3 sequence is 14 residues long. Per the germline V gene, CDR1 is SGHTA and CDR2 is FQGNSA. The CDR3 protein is CASSLGHSGNTIYF. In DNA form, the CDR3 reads TGTGCCAGCAGCTTAGGACACTCTGGAAACACCATATATTTT.

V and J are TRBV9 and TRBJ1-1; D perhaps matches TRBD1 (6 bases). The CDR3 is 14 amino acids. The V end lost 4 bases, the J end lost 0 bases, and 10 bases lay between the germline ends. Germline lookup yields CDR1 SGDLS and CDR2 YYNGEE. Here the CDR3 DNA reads TGTGCCAGCAGCCCTGGACAGCTGAACACTGAAGCTTTCTTT. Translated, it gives CASSPGQLNTEAFF. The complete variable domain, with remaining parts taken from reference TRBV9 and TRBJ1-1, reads DSGVTQTPKHLITATGQRVTLRCSPRSGDLSVYWYQQSLDQGLQFLIQYYNGEERAKGNILERFSAQQFPDLHSELNLSSLELGDSALYFCASSPGQLNTEAFFGQGTRLTVV.

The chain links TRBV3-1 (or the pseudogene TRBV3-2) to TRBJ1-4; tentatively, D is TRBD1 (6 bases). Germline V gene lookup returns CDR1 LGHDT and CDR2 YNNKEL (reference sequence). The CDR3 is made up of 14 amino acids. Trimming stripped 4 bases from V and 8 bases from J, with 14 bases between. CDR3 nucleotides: TGTGCCAGCAGCCCCCCAGGGGTTGGGGAAAAACTGTTTTTT. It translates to CASSPPGVGEKLFF.

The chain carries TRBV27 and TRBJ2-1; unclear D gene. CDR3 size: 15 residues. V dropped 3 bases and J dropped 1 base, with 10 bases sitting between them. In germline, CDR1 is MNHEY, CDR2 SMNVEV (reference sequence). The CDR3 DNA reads TGTGCCAGCAGTTTGCCAGGTGGATCCTACAATGAGCAGTTCTTC. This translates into CASSLPGGSYNEQFF.

CDR3 in amino acids: CASSQDTAGYYGYTF. For the CDR3, the DNA is TGCGCCAGCAGCCAAGATACTGCGGGGTACTATGGCTACACCTTC. The chain employs TRBV4-3 and TRBJ1-2; no clear D. V gave up 0 bases and J gave up 3 bases, with 11 bases separating them. Looked up from germline, CDR1 is LGHNA and CDR2 is YSLEER. The CDR3 loop spans 15 amino acids.

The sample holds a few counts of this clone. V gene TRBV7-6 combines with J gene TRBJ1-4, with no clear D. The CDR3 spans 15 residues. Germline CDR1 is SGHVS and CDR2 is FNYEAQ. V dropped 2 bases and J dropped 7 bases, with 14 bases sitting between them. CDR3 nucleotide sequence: TGTGCCAGCAGCTTATCCGGTCCCTCATTTGAAAAACTGTTTTTT. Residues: CASSLSGPSFEKLFF.

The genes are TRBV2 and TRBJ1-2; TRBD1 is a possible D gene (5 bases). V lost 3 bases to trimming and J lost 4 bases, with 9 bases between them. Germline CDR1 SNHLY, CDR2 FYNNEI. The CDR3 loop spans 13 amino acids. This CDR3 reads CASSDVGRYGYTF. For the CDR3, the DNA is TGTGCCAGCAGTGACGTGGGGCGCTATGGCTACACCTTC.

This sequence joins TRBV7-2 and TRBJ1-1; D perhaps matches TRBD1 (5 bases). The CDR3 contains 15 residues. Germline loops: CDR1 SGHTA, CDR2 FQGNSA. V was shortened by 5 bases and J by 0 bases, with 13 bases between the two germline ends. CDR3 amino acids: CASSLLGGMNTEAFF. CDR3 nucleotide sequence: TGTGCCAGCAGCCTACTGGGGGGAATGAACACTGAAGCTTTCTTT.

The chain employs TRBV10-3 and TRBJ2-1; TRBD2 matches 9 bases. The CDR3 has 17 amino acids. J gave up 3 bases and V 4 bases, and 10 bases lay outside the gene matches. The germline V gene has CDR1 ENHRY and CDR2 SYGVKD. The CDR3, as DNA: TGTGCCATCAGTGGGGAGATGCGGGGGGGCAGCTACAATGAGCAGTTCTTC. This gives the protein CAISGEMRGGSYNEQFF.

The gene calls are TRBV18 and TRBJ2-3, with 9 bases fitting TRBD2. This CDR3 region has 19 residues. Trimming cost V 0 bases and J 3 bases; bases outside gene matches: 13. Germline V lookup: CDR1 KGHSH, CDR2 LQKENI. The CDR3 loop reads CASSPPVRVRSGGTDTQYF. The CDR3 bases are TGTGCCAGCTCACCACCGGTTCGGGTGAGAAGCGGGGGGACAGATACGCAGTATTTT.

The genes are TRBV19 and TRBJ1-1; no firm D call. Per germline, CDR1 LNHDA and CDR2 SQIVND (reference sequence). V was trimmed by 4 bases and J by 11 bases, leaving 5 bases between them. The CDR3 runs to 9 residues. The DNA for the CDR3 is TGTGCCAGTAGTACGAGGGCTTTCTTT. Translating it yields CASSTRAFF.

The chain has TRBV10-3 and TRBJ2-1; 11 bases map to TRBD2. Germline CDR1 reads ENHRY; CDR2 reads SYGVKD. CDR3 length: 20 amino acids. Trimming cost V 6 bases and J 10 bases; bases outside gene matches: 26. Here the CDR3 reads CAIREREIRGSGGAVEEQFF. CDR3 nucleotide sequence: TGTGCCATCAGGGAAAGAGAAATCAGGGGTAGCGGGGGGGCGGTAGAGGAGCAGTTCTTC.